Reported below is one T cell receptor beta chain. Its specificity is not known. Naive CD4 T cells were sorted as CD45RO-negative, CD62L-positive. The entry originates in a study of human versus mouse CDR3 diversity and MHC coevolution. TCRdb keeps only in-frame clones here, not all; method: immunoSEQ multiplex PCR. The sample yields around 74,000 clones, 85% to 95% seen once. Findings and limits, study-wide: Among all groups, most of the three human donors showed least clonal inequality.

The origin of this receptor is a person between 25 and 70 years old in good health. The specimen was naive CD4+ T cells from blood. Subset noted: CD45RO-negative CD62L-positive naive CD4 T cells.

The CDR3 nucleotides read TGTGTCAGAAGCCCGGGGGGTAGCGGGAGCATCGGGGAGCTGTTTTTT. Translation gives CVRSPGGSGSIGELFF. This rearrangement joins TRBV7-5 to TRBJ2-2; the D segment call TRBD2 is taken from the table without a DNA check. TRBV7-5 constitutes a pseudogene. The CDR3 length is 16 residues.